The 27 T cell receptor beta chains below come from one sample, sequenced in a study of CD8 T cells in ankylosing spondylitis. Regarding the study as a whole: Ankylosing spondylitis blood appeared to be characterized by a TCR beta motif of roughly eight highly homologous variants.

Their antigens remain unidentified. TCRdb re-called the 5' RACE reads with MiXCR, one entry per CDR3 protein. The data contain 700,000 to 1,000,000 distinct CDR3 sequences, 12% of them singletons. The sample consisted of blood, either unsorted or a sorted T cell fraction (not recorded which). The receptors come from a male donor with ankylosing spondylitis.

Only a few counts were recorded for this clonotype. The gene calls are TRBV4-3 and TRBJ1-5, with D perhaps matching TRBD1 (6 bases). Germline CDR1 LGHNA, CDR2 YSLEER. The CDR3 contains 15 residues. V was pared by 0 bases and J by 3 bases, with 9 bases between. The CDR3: CASSQEWDINQPQHF. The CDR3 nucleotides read TGCGCCAGCAGCCAAGAATGGGACATCAATCAGCCCCAGCATTTT.

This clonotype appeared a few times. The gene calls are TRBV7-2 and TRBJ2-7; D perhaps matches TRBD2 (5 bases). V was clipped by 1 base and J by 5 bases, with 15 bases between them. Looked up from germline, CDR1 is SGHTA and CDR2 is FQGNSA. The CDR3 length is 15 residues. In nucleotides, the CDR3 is TGTGCCAGCAGCTTAGTCGCACTAGAACGCCACGAGCAGTACTTC. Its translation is CASSLVALERHEQYF.

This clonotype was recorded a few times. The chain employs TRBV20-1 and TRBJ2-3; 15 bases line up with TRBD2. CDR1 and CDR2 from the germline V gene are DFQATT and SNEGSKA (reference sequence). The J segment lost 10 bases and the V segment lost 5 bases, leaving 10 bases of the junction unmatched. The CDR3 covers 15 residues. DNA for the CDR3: TGCAGTGCTGGACTAGCGGGGGGGACCCGAGGATCGCAGTATTTT. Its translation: CSAGLAGGTRGSQYF.

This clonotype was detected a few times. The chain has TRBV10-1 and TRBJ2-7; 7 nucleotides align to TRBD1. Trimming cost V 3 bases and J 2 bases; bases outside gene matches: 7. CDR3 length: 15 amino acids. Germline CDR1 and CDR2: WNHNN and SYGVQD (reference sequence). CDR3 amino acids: CASSDPRQGPYEQYF. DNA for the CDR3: TGCGCCAGCAGTGACCCTAGACAGGGACCCTACGAGCAGTACTTC.

The DNA of the CDR3 is TGTGCCAGCAGCGCAGACAGTCTCTATGGCTACACCTTC. This translates into CASSADSLYGYTF. This chain uses TRBV6-1 with TRBJ1-2, with D possibly matching TRBD1 (5 bases). The germline gives CDR1 MNHNS, CDR2 SASEGT. Trimming removed 6 bases at V and 4 bases at J, with 12 bases between. The CDR3 totals 13 residues.

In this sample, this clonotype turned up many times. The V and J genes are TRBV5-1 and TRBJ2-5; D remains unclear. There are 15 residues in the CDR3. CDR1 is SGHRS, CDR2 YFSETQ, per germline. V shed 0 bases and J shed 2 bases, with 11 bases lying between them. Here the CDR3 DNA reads TGCGCCAGCAGCTTGGGACCGGTGGGGCAAGAGACCCAGTACTTC. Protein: CASSLGPVGQETQYF. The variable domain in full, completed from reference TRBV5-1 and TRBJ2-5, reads KAGVTQTPRYLIKTRGQQVTLSCSPISGHRSVSWYQQTPGQGLQFLFEYFSETQRNKGNFPGRFSGRQFSNSRSEMNVSTLELGDSALYLCASSLGPVGQETQYFGPGTRLLVL.

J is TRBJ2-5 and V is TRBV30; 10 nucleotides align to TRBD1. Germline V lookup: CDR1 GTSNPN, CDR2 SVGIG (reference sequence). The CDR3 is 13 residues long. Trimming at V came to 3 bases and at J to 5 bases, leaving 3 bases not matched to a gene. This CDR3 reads CAWRGQGMETQYF. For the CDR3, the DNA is TGTGCCTGGAGGGGACAGGGGATGGAGACCCAGTACTTC.

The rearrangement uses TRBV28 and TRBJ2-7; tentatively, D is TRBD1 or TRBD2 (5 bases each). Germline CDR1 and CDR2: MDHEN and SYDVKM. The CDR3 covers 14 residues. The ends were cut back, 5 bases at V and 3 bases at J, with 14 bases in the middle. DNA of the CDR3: TGTGCCAGCAGTGTCCCCGGGACCATCTACGAGCAGTACTTC. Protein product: CASSVPGTIYEQYF.

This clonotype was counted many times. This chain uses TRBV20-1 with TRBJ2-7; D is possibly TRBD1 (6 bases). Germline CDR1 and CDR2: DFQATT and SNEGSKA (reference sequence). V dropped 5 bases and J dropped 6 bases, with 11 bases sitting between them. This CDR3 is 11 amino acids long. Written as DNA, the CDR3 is TGCAGTGCTTACACAGGGAGCGAGCAGTACTTC. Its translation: CSAYTGSEQYF.

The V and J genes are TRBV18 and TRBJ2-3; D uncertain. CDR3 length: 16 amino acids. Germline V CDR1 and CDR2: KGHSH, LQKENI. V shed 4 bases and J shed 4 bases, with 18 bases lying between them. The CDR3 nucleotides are TGTGCCAGCTCACTGATCTCCACCTCAGAGGCAGATACGCAGTATTTT. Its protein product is CASSLISTSEADTQYF.

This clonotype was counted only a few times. CDR3 DNA: TGTGCCAGCAGTCCCGGGACCATTGAGGGCCTAGAAGCTTTCTTT. Translated, it gives CASSPGTIEGLEAFF. V usage is TRBV12-3 or TRBV12-4 and J usage is TRBJ1-1, with D tentatively TRBD1 (5 bases). V was cut by 5 bases and J by 8 bases, with 21 bases left in between. The CDR3 is 15 residues long.

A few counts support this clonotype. CDR3 region: CASGLRVQTDTQYF. CDR3 nucleotide sequence: TGTGCCAGCGGATTGAGGGTCCAGACGGATACGCAGTATTTT. This chain links TRBV7-2 with TRBJ2-3, with a tentative D call TRBD2 (5 bases). The germline V and J ends were trimmed by 8 bases and 6 bases, with 18 bases remaining between them. The CDR3 covers 14 residues. Germline V gives CDR1 SGHTA, CDR2 FQGNSA.

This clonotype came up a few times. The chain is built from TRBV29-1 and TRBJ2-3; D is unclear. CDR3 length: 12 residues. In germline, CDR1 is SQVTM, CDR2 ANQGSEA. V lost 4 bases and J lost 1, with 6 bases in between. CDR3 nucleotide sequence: TGCAGCGTTGTCCCCGGCACAGATACGCAGTATTTT. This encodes CSVVPGTDTQYF.

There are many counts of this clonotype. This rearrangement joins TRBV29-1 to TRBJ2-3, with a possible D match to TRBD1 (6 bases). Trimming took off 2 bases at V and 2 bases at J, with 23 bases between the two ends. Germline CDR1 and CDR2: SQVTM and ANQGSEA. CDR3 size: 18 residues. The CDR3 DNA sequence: TGCAGCGTTGAAAGTTATTTGGACGGACAGCAGGACACAGATACGCAGTATTTT. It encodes CSVESYLDGQQDTDTQYF.

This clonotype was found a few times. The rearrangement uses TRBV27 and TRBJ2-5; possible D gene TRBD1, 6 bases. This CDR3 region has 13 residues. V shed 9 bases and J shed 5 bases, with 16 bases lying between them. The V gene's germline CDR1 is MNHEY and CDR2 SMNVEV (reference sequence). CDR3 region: CASGARGAETQYF. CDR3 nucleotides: TGTGCCAGTGGCGCCAGGGGCGCGGAGACCCAGTACTTC.

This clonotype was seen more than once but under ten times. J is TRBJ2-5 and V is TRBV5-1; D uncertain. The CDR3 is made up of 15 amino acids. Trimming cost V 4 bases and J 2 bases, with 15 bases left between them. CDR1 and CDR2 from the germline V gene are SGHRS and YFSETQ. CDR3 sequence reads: CASSLIPANQETQYF. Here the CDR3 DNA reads TGCGCCAGCAGCCTCATTCCAGCAAATCAAGAGACCCAGTACTTC.

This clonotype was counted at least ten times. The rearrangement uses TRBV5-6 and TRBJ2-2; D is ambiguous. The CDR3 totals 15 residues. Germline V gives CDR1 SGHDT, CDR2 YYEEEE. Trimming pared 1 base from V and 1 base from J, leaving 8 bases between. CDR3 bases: TGTGCCAGCAGCTTGCTAGGGCGGAACACCGGGGAGCTGTTTTTT. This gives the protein CASSLLGRNTGELFF.

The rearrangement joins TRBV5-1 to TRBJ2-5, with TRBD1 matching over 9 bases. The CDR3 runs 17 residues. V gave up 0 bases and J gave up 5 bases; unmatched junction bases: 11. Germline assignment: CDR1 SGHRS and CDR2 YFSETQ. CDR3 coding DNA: TGCGCCAGCAGCTTGGATCCGGGGACAGGGAGTGGTGAGACCCAGTACTTC. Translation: CASSLDPGTGSGETQYF.

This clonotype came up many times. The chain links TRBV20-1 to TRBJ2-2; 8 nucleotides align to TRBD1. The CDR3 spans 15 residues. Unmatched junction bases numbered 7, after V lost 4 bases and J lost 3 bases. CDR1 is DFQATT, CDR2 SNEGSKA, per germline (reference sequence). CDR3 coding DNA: TGCAGTGCTAACGTTGCGGACAGGGACACCGGGGAGCTGTTTTTT. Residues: CSANVADRDTGELFF.

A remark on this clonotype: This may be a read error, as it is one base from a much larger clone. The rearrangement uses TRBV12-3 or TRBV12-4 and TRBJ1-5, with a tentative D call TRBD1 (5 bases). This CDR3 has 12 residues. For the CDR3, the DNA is TGTGCCAGCCGATTCAGGGCCCAGCCCCCGCATTTT. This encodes CASRFRAQPPHF.

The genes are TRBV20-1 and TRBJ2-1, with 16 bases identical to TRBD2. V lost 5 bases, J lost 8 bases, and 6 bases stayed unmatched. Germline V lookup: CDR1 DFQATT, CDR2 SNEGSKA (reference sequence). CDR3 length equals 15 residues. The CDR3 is CSASGLAGGPHEQFF. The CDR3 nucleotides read TGCAGTGCTTCGGGACTAGCGGGGGGGCCCCATGAGCAGTTCTTC.

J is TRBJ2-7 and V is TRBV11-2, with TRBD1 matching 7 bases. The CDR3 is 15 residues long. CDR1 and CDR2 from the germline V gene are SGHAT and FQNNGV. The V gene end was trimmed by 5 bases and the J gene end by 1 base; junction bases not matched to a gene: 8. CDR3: CASSRYRGSSYEQYF. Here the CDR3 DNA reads TGTGCCAGCAGCCGCTACAGGGGTTCGTCCTACGAGCAGTACTTC.

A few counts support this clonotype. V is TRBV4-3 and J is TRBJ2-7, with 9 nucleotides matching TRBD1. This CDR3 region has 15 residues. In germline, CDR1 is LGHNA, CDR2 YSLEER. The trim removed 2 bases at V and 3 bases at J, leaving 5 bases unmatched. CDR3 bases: TGCGCCAGCAGCCAACGGGACAGGGTGGGCTACGAGCAGTACTTC. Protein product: CASSQRDRVGYEQYF.

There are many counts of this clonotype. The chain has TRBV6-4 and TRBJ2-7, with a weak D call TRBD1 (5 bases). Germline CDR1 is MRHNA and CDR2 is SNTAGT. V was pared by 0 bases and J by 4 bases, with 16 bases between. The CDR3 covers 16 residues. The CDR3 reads CASSDSNTGLSYEQYF. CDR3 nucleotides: TGTGCCAGCAGTGACTCGAACACAGGCTTGTCTTACGAGCAGTACTTC.

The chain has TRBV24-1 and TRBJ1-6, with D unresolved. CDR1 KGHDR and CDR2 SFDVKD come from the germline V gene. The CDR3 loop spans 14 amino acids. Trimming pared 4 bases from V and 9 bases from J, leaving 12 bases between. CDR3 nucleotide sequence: TGTGCCACCAGTGAAAGGGAGAGCGGTTCACCCCTCCACTTT. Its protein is CATSERESGSPLHF.

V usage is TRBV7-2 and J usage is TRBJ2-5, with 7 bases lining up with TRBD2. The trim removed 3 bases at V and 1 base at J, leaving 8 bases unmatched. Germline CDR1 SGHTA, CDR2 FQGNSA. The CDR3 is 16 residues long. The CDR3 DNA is TGTGCCAGCAGCTTTACTGGCGGGGGAATCCAAGAGACCCAGTACTTC. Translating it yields CASSFTGGGIQETQYF. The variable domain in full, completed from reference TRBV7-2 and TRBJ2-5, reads GAGVSQSPSNKVTEKGKDVELRCDPISGHTALYWYRQSLGQGLEFLIYFQGNSAPDKSGLPSDRFSAERTGGSVSTLTIQRTQQEDSAVYLCASSFTGGGIQETQYFGPGTRLLVL.

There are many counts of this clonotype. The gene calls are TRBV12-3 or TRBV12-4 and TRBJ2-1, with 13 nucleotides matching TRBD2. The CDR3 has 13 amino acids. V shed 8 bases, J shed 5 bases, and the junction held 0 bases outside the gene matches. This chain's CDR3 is CASGTSGNNEQFF. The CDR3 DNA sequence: TGTGCCAGCGGGACTAGCGGGAACAATGAGCAGTTCTTC.